The 10 T cell receptor beta chains below all came from one sample that was sequenced in a study of cytomegalovirus exposure and HLA in healthy donors. PCR primers comprised 60 Vbeta and 13 Jbeta primers. Sequencing was performed with immunoSEQ multiplex PCR; in TCRdb, only in-frame clones are kept and a portion is missing. The sample gives about 140,000 clones, over 80% of which show up once; about 3.4% is in the top ten. The material sequenced was PBMCs. These receptor sequences come from a male donor in good health and CMV-seronegative.

The chain is built from TRBV4-3 and TRBJ2-2, with 7 bases aligning to TRBD1. Trimming took 4 bases from V and 7 from J; bases not matched to a gene: 9. This CDR3 has 15 residues. Germline CDR1 LGHNA, CDR2 YSLEER. The CDR3 nucleotides read TGCGCCAGCAGCCCAGTGACAGGGTCGGGCGGGGAGCTGTTTTTT. It encodes CASSPVTGSGGELFF.

The V and J genes are TRBV25-1 and TRBJ2-1; 7 nucleotides align to TRBD1. The germline V gene has CDR1 MGHDK and CDR2 SYGVNS. The V gene end was trimmed by 4 bases and the J gene end by 4 bases; junction bases not matched to a gene: 10. The length of the CDR3 is 16 residues. CDR3 sequence reads: CASSVSGTASYNEQFF. CDR3 DNA: TGTGCCAGCAGTGTCAGTGGGACAGCCTCGTACAATGAGCAGTTCTTC.

J is TRBJ2-3 and V is TRBV7-9; possibly TRBD2 for D (6 bases). The CDR3 length is 15 residues. Trimming stripped 5 bases from V and 4 bases from J, with 16 bases between. CDR1 is SEHNR and CDR2 is FQNEAQ in the germline V gene (reference sequence). CDR3 in DNA: TGTGCCAGCAGCCTCATGCCCGGGGGTGCAGATACGCAGTATTTT. As protein: CASSLMPGGADTQYF.

The chain employs TRBV19 and TRBJ2-7; D might be TRBD2 (6 bases). This CDR3 is built from 17 residues. V lost 5 bases and J 0 bases, leaving 20 bases between the germline ends. Germline-derived CDR1 and CDR2 are LNHDA and SQIVND (reference sequence). The CDR3 nucleotides read TGTGCCAGTAGTTCCGCCCCCAGGGTAGCGGTCTCCTACGAGCAGTACTTC. Protein: CASSSAPRVAVSYEQYF.

The gene calls are TRBV18 and TRBJ1-3; weak D call: TRBD1 (6 bases). CDR1 is KGHSH and CDR2 is LQKENI in the germline V gene. Trimming pared 3 bases from V and 4 bases from J, leaving 16 bases between. The CDR3 is made up of 16 amino acids. CDR3 sequence reads: CASSPRRTVSGNTIYF. CDR3 nucleotide sequence: TGTGCCAGCTCACCTCGTAGGACAGTATCGGGAAACACCATATATTTT.

This chain joins TRBV19 and TRBJ1-1; the D is unclear. V dropped 4 bases and J dropped 0 bases, with 9 bases sitting between them. Germline V gives CDR1 LNHDA, CDR2 SQIVND (reference sequence). This CDR3 spans 14 amino acids. The CDR3 DNA sequence: TGTGCCAGTAGTACGGCAGGTATGAACACTGAAGCTTTCTTT. Encoded protein: CASSTAGMNTEAFF.

The chain links TRBV28 to TRBJ1-2; D is possibly TRBD1 (5 bases). The CDR3 is 15 residues long. V lost 4 bases, J lost 0 bases, and 12 bases lay in between. Germline V CDR1 and CDR2: MDHEN, SYDVKM. The CDR3 loop reads CASSSRQIPNYGYTF. DNA for the CDR3: TGTGCCAGCAGTTCGCGACAGATACCTAACTATGGCTACACCTTC.

J is TRBJ2-2 and V is TRBV6-4; 8 nucleotides align to TRBD2. V shed 3 bases and J 4 bases; nucleotides not matched to a gene: 4. Per the germline V gene, CDR1 is MRHNA and CDR2 is SNTAGT. The CDR3 consists of 15 residues. The CDR3 sequence: CASSEGLAGTGELFF. CDR3 nucleotide sequence: TGTGCCAGCAGTGAAGGGCTAGCGGGCACCGGGGAGCTGTTTTTT.

The chain carries TRBV11-3 and TRBJ1-1; possible D gene TRBD1, 5 bases. The CDR3 runs 15 residues. Trimming stripped 0 bases from V and 1 base from J, with 9 bases between. Per the germline V gene, CDR1 is SGHNT and CDR2 is YENEEA. Here the CDR3 reads CASSLEHRPNTEAFF. Here the CDR3 DNA reads TGTGCCAGCAGCTTAGAGCACAGGCCGAACACTGAAGCTTTCTTT.

The chain carries TRBV6-5 and TRBJ1-2, with D maybe TRBD1 (6 bases). The V end lost 5 bases, the J end lost 8 bases, and 9 bases lay between the germline ends. CDR3 size: 11 residues. Germline values: CDR1 MNHEY, CDR2 SVGAGI. The CDR3 sequence is CASSNRVGYTF. CDR3 bases: TGTGCCAGCAGTAACAGGGTCGGCTACACCTTC.